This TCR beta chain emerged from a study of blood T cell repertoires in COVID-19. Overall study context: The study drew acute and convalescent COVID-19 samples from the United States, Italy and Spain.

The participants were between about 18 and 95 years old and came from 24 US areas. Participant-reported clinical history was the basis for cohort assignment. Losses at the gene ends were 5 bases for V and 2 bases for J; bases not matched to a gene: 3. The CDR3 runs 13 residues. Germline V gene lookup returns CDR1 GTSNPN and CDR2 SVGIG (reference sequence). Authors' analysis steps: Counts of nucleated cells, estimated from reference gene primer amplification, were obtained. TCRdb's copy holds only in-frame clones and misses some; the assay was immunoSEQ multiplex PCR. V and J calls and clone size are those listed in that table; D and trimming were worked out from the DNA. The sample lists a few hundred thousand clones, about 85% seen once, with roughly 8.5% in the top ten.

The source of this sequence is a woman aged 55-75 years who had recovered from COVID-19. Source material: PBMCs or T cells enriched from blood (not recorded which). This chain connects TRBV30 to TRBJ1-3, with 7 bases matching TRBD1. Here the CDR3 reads CAWDRVPGNTIYF. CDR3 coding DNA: TGTGCCTGGGACAGGGTTCCTGGAAACACCATATATTTT.